This TCR beta chain was obtained from a study of T cell repertoires in aging, cancer and after chemotherapy. As for the study in general: Healthy donor repertoires were recorded over several months to years and showed clear clonal overlap.

The study's findings and limits: Immunological memory after chemotherapy cannot be judged from the repertoire data. Loss of evenness, beyond lost richness, contributed to age-related TCR diversity decline in cancer patients.

Rearranged V-D-J TRB sequences were amplified with a mixed TRB-A/B primer pool. TCRdb re-called the multiplex PCR reads with MiXCR, one entry per CDR3 protein. This table has about 10,000 distinct CDR3 sequences, 20% to 30% appearing once. This clonotype counts as medium-sized. Its matching antigen is unknown. The template was genomic DNA from peripheral blood, not RNA. This CDR3 comprises 14 residues. The V gene's germline CDR1 is GTSNPN and CDR2 SVGIG (reference sequence). V was clipped by 0 bases and J by 2 bases, with 10 bases between them. The TCR was taken from a human donor in good health. The chain has TRBV30 and TRBJ1-1; D remains unclear. Sample: blood. The CDR3 DNA sequence: TGTGCCTGGAGTGTCAGATCTACAAACACTGAAGCTTTCTTT. It translates to CAWSVRSTNTEAFF.